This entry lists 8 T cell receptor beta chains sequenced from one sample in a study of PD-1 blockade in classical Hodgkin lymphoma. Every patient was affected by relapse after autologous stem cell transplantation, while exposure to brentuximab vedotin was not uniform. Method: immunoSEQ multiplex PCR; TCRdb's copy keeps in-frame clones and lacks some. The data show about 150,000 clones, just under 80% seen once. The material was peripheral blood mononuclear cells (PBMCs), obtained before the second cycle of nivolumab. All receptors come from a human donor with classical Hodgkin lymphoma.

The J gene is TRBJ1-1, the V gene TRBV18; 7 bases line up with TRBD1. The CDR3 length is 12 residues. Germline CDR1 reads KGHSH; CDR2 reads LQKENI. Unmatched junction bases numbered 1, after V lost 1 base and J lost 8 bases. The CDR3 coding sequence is TGTGCCAGCTCACCACAGGGGGCAGAAGCTTTCTTT. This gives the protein CASSPQGAEAFF.

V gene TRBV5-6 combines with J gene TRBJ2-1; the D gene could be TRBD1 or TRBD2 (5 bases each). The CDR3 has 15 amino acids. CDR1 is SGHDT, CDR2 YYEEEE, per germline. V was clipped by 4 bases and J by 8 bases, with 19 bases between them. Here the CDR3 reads CASSVGTARSYEQFF. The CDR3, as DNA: TGTGCCAGCAGCGTAGGGACCGCACGGTCCTATGAGCAGTTCTTC.

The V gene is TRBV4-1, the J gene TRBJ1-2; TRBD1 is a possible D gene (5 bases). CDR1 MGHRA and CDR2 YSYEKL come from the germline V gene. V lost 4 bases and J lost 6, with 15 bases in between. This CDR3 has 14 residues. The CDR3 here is CASSPSRGRDGYTF. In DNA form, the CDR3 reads TGCGCCAGCAGCCCCTCTCGGGGCCGCGATGGCTACACCTTC.

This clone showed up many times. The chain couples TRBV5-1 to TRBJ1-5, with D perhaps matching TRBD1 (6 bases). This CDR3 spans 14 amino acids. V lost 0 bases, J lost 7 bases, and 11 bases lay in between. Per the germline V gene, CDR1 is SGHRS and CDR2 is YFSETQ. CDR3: CASSLGQGLQPQHF. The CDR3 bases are TGCGCCAGCAGCTTGGGTCAGGGGTTACAGCCCCAGCATTTT.

The DNA of the CDR3 is TGCGCCAGCAGCTTGGAAGGGGGCTACTATGGCTACACCTTC. This codes for CASSLEGGYYGYTF. The rearrangement joins TRBV5-1 to TRBJ1-2; 7 bases are shared with TRBD1. Germline-derived CDR1 and CDR2 are SGHRS and YFSETQ. This CDR3 spans 14 amino acids. The ends lost 0 bases at V and 3 bases at J; junction bases unmatched: 2.

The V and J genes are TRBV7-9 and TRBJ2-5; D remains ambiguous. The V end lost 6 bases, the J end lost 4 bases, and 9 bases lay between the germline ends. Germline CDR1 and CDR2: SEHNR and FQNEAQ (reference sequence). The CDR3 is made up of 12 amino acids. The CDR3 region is CASRPGVETQYF. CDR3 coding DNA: TGTGCCAGCAGGCCGGGCGTAGAGACCCAGTACTTC.

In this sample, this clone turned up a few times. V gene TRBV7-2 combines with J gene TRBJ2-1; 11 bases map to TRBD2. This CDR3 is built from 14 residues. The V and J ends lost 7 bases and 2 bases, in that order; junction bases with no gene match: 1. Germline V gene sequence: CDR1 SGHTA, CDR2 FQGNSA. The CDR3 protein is CASMGLAAYNEQFF. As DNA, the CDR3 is TGTGCCAGCATGGGACTAGCGGCCTACAATGAGCAGTTCTTC.

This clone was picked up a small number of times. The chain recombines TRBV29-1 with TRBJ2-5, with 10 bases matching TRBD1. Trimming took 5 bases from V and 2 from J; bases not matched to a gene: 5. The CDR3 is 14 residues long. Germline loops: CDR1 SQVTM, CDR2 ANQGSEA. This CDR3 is CSVRTGGSQETQYF. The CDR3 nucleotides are TGCAGCGTTAGGACAGGGGGAAGTCAAGAGACCCAGTACTTC.